This entry concerns a single T cell receptor beta chain. The target antigen is unknown. Repertoires were generated with immunoSEQ multiplex PCR, while TCRdb's copy carries only in-frame clones and drops some. The sample records around 85,000 clones, 85% to 90% being singletons. The data stem from a study of T cell responses to AZD1222 COVID-19 vaccine. General observations from the study: Only after the peak T cell response were repertoires sampled.

The clonotype comes from an adult who received the AZD1222 COVID-19 vaccine. Specimen: peripheral blood, collected 28 days after the second AZD1222 dose.

CDR3 sequence (DNA): TGTGCCAGCAGTTACTCCTCGGGCCGCGGGGAGCTGTTTTTT. Its translation is CASSYSSGRGELFF. The chain combines TRBV6-5 with TRBJ2-2; D unresolved. The germline CDR1 and CDR2 sequences are MNHEY and SVGAGI. V lost 0 bases, J lost 7 bases, and 9 bases lay in between. This CDR3 contains 14 residues.